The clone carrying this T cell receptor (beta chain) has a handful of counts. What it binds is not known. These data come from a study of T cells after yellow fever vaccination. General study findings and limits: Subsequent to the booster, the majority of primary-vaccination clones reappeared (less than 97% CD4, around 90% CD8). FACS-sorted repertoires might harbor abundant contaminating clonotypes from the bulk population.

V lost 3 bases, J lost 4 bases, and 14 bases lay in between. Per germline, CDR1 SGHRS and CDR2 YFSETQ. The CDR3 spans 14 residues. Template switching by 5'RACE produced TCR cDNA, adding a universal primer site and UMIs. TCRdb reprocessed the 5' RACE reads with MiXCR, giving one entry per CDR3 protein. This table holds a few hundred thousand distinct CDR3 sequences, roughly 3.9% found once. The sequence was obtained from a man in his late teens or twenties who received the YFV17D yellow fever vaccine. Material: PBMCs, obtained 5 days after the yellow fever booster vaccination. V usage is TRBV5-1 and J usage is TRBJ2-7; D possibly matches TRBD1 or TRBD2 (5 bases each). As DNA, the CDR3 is TGCGCCAGCAGCTCCGGGACCGCGGCTTACGAGCAGTACTTC. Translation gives CASSSGTAAYEQYF.